This T cell receptor (beta chain) stems from a study of blood T cell repertoires in COVID-19. Which cohort a participant joined came from the clinical history participants gave. The repertoire was sequenced with immunoSEQ multiplex PCR; TCRdb's copy has only in-frame clones and lacks some. The top ten hold around 3.9% of the sample, which has some 300,000 clones, more than 85% seen once. This CDR3 spans 14 amino acids. Germline CDR1 SGHRS, CDR2 YFSETQ. V lost 6 bases, J lost 0 bases, and 10 bases lay in between. J is TRBJ1-3 and V is TRBV5-1; D is unclear. The sequence derives from a woman aged 25 to 39 who had been exposed to COVID-19. Sequenced sample: PBMCs or T cells enriched from blood (not recorded which). The CDR3 DNA is TGCGCCAGCAAGGAGACGGACTCTGGAAACACCATATATTTT. It translates to CASKETDSGNTIYF.